The next 27 T cell receptor beta chains were all read from a single sample in a study of shared clonotypes between healthy human individuals. Produced via immunoSEQ multiplex PCR; TCRdb's table is partial and in-frame only. The profile shows about 2.4 million clones, 93% of them singletons. What was sequenced was naive CD4+ T cells from PBMCs. The subset denotes: CD45RA+ positively selected. The source is a man younger than 35 in good health. Some clones in this sample may be carry-over from other donors' samples.

This sequence joins TRBV10-3 and TRBJ2-5; possible D gene TRBD2, 6 bases. Per the germline V gene, CDR1 is ENHRY and CDR2 is SYGVKD. The CDR3 is 14 amino acids. Deletions cut 6 bases from V and 5 bases from J, with 16 bases between. CDR3 sequence: CAIRGGIGGETQYF. The CDR3 coding sequence is TGTGCCATCAGGGGCGGGATCGGCGGGGAGACCCAGTACTTC.

The chain uses TRBV11-2 and TRBJ2-1, with a weak D call TRBD1 (6 bases). V dropped 6 bases and J dropped 0 bases, with 18 bases sitting between them. Per the germline V gene, CDR1 is SGHAT and CDR2 is FQNNGV. CDR3 length equals 17 residues. This CDR3 reads CASRQTGGGGSYNEQFF. For the CDR3, the DNA is TGTGCCAGCAGGCAGACTGGGGGCGGTGGCTCCTACAATGAGCAGTTCTTC.

This chain joins TRBV28 and TRBJ1-3, with D possibly being TRBD1 (6 bases). The germline V and J ends were trimmed by 5 bases and 0 bases, with 17 bases remaining between them. Germline V gene lookup returns CDR1 MDHEN and CDR2 SYDVKM. This CDR3 spans 17 amino acids. The CDR3 spells CASSPSGRGNSGNTIYF. The CDR3 region has the DNA TGTGCCAGCAGTCCCTCGGGGAGGGGGAACTCTGGAAACACCATATATTTT.

The genes are TRBV4-3 and TRBJ2-5; TRBD2 aligns across 13 bases. The V segment lost 1 base and the J segment 5 bases; nucleotides outside the gene matches: 4. CDR3 length equals 16 residues. Germline V gene lookup returns CDR1 LGHNA and CDR2 YSLEER. Here the CDR3 reads CASSQVATSGGETQYF. CDR3 bases: TGCGCCAGCAGCCAAGTTGCGACTAGCGGGGGGGAGACCCAGTACTTC.

The chain has TRBV7-9 and TRBJ2-2; 9 nucleotides match TRBD2. Per germline, CDR1 SEHNR and CDR2 FQNEAQ (reference sequence). With V trimmed by 4 bases and J by 5 bases, 5 bases remained unmatched. This CDR3 region has 15 residues. The CDR3 spells CASSSLAGVTGELFF. As DNA, the CDR3 is TGTGCCAGCAGCTCGTTAGCGGGAGTAACCGGGGAGCTGTTTTTT.

V is TRBV4-1 and J is TRBJ2-5; D might be TRBD1 (6 bases). This CDR3 region has 16 residues. Germline-derived CDR1 and CDR2 are MGHRA and YSYEKL. V was cut by 2 bases and J by 5 bases, with 18 bases left in between. In nucleotides, the CDR3 is TGCGCCAGCAGCCAAAGGCCCCGACAGGCGGCGGAGACCCAGTACTTC. This codes for CASSQRPRQAAETQYF.

J is TRBJ2-7 and V is TRBV27; 7 nucleotides agree with TRBD1. This CDR3 is built from 17 residues. Losses at the gene ends were 5 bases for V and 3 bases for J; bases not matched to a gene: 16. Germline V gene lookup returns CDR1 MNHEY and CDR2 SMNVEV (reference sequence). DNA for the CDR3: TGTGCCAGCAGTCCCCGGGGAGCAGGGGGAGTCTTCTACGAGCAGTACTTC. Amino acids: CASSPRGAGGVFYEQYF.

This sequence joins TRBV18 and TRBJ1-5, with a possible D match to TRBD1 (6 bases). V was shortened by 3 bases and J by 7 bases, with 16 bases between the two germline ends. Germline lookup yields CDR1 KGHSH and CDR2 LQKENI. This CDR3 is built from 15 residues. CDR3 DNA sequence: TGTGCCAGCTCACCTGGTACAGGGACAACACAGCCCCAGCATTTT. Encoded protein: CASSPGTGTTQPQHF.

This chain connects TRBV28 to TRBJ2-3, with D perhaps TRBD1 (6 bases). The CDR3 extends over 15 amino acids. Germline V gene lookup returns CDR1 MDHEN and CDR2 SYDVKM. Trimming stripped 6 bases from V and 1 base from J, with 14 bases between. CDR3 sequence: CASRALRGRTDTQYF. The CDR3, as DNA: TGTGCCAGCAGGGCACTCAGGGGACGCACAGATACGCAGTATTTT.

V and J are TRBV6-6 and TRBJ2-1; D call uncertain. The CDR3 has 12 residues. Trimming stripped 6 bases from V and 7 bases from J, with 10 bases between. Per the germline V gene, CDR1 is MNHNY and CDR2 is SVGAGI (reference sequence). CDR3 sequence: CASSPLANEQFF. The CDR3 bases are TGTGCCAGCAGCCCGCTGGCGAATGAGCAGTTCTTC.

This clone was picked up one time. This rearrangement joins TRBV7-9 to TRBJ2-6; possible D gene TRBD2, 6 bases. Trimming removed 4 bases at V and 0 bases at J, with 10 bases between. CDR1 is SEHNR, CDR2 FQNEAQ, per germline (reference sequence). CDR3 length equals 16 residues. DNA of the CDR3: TGTGCCAGCAGCTCCGCGGGGACCTCTGGGGCCAACGTCCTGACTTTC. As protein: CASSSAGTSGANVLTF. The full variable domain, rest sourced from reference TRBV7-9 and TRBJ2-6, is DTGVSQNPRHKITKRGQNVTFRCDPISEHNRLYWYRQTLGQGPEFLTYFQNEAQLEKSRLLSDRFSAERPKGSFSTLEIQRTEQGDSAMYLCASSSAGTSGANVLTFGAGSRLTVL.

The CDR3 loop reads CASSIPSRDYEAFF. CDR3 sequence (DNA): TGTGCCAGTAGTATACCGTCGCGGGACTATGAAGCTTTCTTT. V and J are TRBV19 and TRBJ1-1; TRBD1 is a possible D gene (5 bases). This CDR3 has 14 amino acids. Germline assignment: CDR1 LNHDA and CDR2 SQIVND (reference sequence). The ends were cut back, 2 bases at V and 7 bases at J, with 14 bases in the middle. The full variable domain, in which reference TRBV19 and TRBJ1-1 provide the parts outside the CDR3, is DGGITQSPKYLFRKEGQNVTLSCEQNLNHDAMYWYRQDPGQGLRLIYYSQIVNDFQKGDIAEGYSVSREKKESFPLTVTSAQKNPTAFYLCASSIPSRDYEAFFGQGTRLTVV.

The V gene is TRBV6-5, the J gene TRBJ1-1, with D unclear. V was shortened by 6 bases and J by 1 base, with 12 bases between the two germline ends. The CDR3 has 14 residues. The V gene's germline CDR1 is MNHEY and CDR2 SVGAGI. The CDR3, as DNA: TGTGCCAGCAGACATACCTCAGGGAACACTGAAGCTTTCTTT. Its protein is CASRHTSGNTEAFF.

This clone was seen more than once but under ten times. The chain couples TRBV12-5 to TRBJ1-3; tentatively, D is TRBD1 (5 bases). Looked up from germline, CDR1 is LGHNT and CDR2 is FRNRAP. The CDR3 sequence is 15 residues long. V dropped 4 bases and J dropped 0 bases, with 10 bases sitting between them. Here the CDR3 DNA reads TGTGCTAGTGGTTCGGACACCACCTCTGGAAACACCATATATTTT. Its protein product is CASGSDTTSGNTIYF.

V and J are TRBV7-2 and TRBJ2-5; 9 bases fit TRBD2. The germline V gene encodes CDR1 SGHTA and CDR2 FQGNSA. V lost 2 bases to trimming and J lost 4 bases; unmatched junction nucleotides: 8. The CDR3 consists of 16 residues. Written as DNA, the CDR3 is TGTGCCAGCAGCTTATCGCGCGGGAGGGAAGGAGAGACCCAGTACTTC. Translated: CASSLSRGREGETQYF.

The J gene is TRBJ1-1, the V gene TRBV28; TRBD1 aligns across 8 bases. This CDR3 spans 15 amino acids. The germline gives CDR1 MDHEN, CDR2 SYDVKM. With 4 bases clipped from V and 7 bases from J, the junction kept 11 bases outside the gene matches. The CDR3 is CASSSPRGRTNEAFF. CDR3 in DNA: TGTGCCAGCAGTTCCCCCAGGGGGCGTACGAATGAAGCTTTCTTT.

The genes are TRBV15 and TRBJ2-1, with unresolved D. The CDR3 totals 17 residues. In germline, CDR1 is LNHNV, CDR2 YYDKDF (reference sequence). With 2 bases removed from V and 0 bases from J, the gap between germline ends came to 14 bases. The DNA of the CDR3 is TGTGCCACCAGCAGATCGACACGGATTATCTCCTACAATGAGCAGTTCTTC. Protein sequence: CATSRSTRIISYNEQFF. Complete variable domain (other parts from reference TRBV15 and TRBJ2-1): DAMVIQNPRYQVTQFGKPVTLSCSQTLNHNVMYWYQQKSSQAPKLLFHYYDKDFNNEADTPDNFQSRRPNTSFCFLDIRSPGLGDTAMYLCATSRSTRIISYNEQFFGPGTRLTVL.

The gene calls are TRBV6-5 and TRBJ2-7; 8 bases align to TRBD2. The germline gives CDR1 MNHEY, CDR2 SVGAGI. V lost 4 bases to trimming and J lost 3 bases; unmatched junction nucleotides: 8. This CDR3 has 15 amino acids. The chain's CDR3 is CASSSGLAGLYEQYF. The CDR3 DNA reads TGTGCCAGCAGTTCTGGGCTAGCGGGTCTCTACGAGCAGTACTTC.

The V gene is TRBV6-6, the J gene TRBJ1-1; 9 nucleotides align to TRBD1. With V trimmed by 7 bases and J by 6 bases, 9 bases remained unmatched. Germline CDR1 reads MNHNY; CDR2 reads SVGAGI (reference sequence). This CDR3 region has 14 residues. The CDR3 bases are TGTGCCAGCACTAAGGGGGACAGGGTGGCTGAAGCTTTCTTT. Translated: CASTKGDRVAEAFF.

V gene TRBV29-1 combines with J gene TRBJ2-5; 11 bases match TRBD2. This CDR3 region has 14 residues. Losses at the gene ends were 7 bases for V and 2 bases for J; bases not matched to a gene: 6. Germline CDR1 SQVTM, CDR2 ANQGSEA. CDR3 in DNA: TGCAGCGGCCGTCCTAGCGGGAGGCAAGAGACCCAGTACTTC. Amino acid sequence: CSGRPSGRQETQYF.

The chain links TRBV4-1 to TRBJ2-7; D unresolved. This CDR3 comprises 13 residues. The germline V gene encodes CDR1 MGHRA and CDR2 YSYEKL. Trimming pared 5 bases from V and 0 bases from J, leaving 8 bases between. The CDR3 here is CASSVGFSYEQYF. In DNA, the CDR3 is TGCGCCAGCAGCGTCGGGTTCTCCTACGAGCAGTACTTC.

Here the CDR3 reads CASSRRDRAYNEQFF. The CDR3 DNA reads as TGTGCCAGCAGCAGGCGGGACAGGGCCTACAATGAGCAGTTCTTC. This chain uses TRBV9 with TRBJ2-1; 9 bases line up with TRBD1. The CDR3 sequence is 15 residues long. Germline lookup yields CDR1 SGDLS and CDR2 YYNGEE. Trimming removed 4 bases from V and 2 bases from J; junction bases left unmatched: 4.

The chain links TRBV7-9 to TRBJ1-5, with unresolved D. The germline V gene encodes CDR1 SEHNR and CDR2 FQNEAQ (reference sequence). CDR3 length equals 13 residues. V lost 1 base and J 9 bases, leaving 10 bases between the germline ends. CDR3 protein: CASSLDRMTPQHF. CDR3 sequence (DNA): TGTGCCAGCAGCTTAGACCGAATGACGCCCCAGCATTTT. Together with reference TRBV7-9 and TRBJ1-5, the CDR3 gives the full variable domain: DTGVSQNPRHKITKRGQNVTFRCDPISEHNRLYWYRQTLGQGPEFLTYFQNEAQLEKSRLLSDRFSAERPKGSFSTLEIQRTEQGDSAMYLCASSLDRMTPQHFGDGTRLSIL.

This sequence joins TRBV10-3 and TRBJ1-1; 8 bases are a match to TRBD1. The J segment lost 4 bases and the V segment lost 7 bases, leaving 8 bases of the junction unmatched. The CDR3 runs 14 residues. Germline lookup yields CDR1 ENHRY and CDR2 SYGVKD. The CDR3: CAINGQGRGTEAFF. The CDR3 region has the DNA TGTGCCATCAATGGACAGGGTAGGGGCACTGAAGCTTTCTTT.

The chain joins TRBV5-6 to TRBJ1-1; D call uncertain. The germline gives CDR1 SGHDT, CDR2 YYEEEE. The germline V and J ends were trimmed by 4 bases and 10 bases, with 17 bases remaining between them. The CDR3 runs 13 residues. In DNA, the CDR3 is TGTGCCAGCAGCCCGCGGGTTGGGTTGGGAGCTTTCTTT. Protein: CASSPRVGLGAFF.

The genes are TRBV5-4 and TRBJ2-7; tentative D call: TRBD2 (5 bases). Germline V gene sequence: CDR1 SGHNT, CDR2 YYREEE (reference sequence). Trimming left V 0 bases short and J 3 bases short, with 16 bases between. This CDR3 comprises 16 residues. CDR3 sequence (DNA): TGTGCCAGCAGCTTGGTTTCGGGGATTAAGGACTACGAGCAGTACTTC. Protein sequence: CASSLVSGIKDYEQYF.

The chain employs TRBV7-9 and TRBJ2-7; D remains ambiguous. This CDR3 region has 15 residues. Germline assignment: CDR1 SEHNR and CDR2 FQNEAQ (reference sequence). Trimming removed 5 bases at V and 2 bases at J, with 16 bases between. The CDR3 loop reads CASSPGGALTYEQYF. The CDR3 region has the DNA TGTGCCAGCAGCCCCGGCGGAGCCCTGACCTACGAGCAGTACTTC.